This is a list of T cell receptor beta chains from one sample in a study of control samples from healthy donors and cancer patients. Only in-frame clones appear in the TCRdb table, and some are missing; sequencing was by immunoSEQ multiplex PCR. The profile shows some 410,000 clones, 90% of them singletons. The sample comprised PBMCs. These receptor sequences come from a man aged 40-50 years with head and neck cancer. The CDR3 runs from the conserved cysteine through the conserved F or W. D genes are given only for firm matches. The size field is filled for only some rows; it gives once, few, many or a size class.

v_gene	j_gene	abundance	d_gene	CDR3aa	CDR3nt
TRBV6-5	TRBJ2-3	once	.	CASSYVDGGTDTQYF	TGTGCCAGCAGTTACGTGGACGGTGGCACAGATACGCAGTATTTT
TRBV28	TRBJ1-1	.	.	CASTPGRMNTEAFF	TGTGCCAGCACCCCGGGACGGATGAACACTGAAGCTTTCTTT
TRBV3-1/TRBV3-2	TRBJ1-2	.	.	CASSQPGAGYGYTF	TGTGCCAGCAGCCAACCAGGGGCGGGCTATGGCTACACCTTC
TRBV29-1	TRBJ1-1	once	.	CSATSLVAEAFF	TGCAGCGCTACATCGTTGGTTGCTGAAGCTTTCTTT
TRBV10-3	TRBJ2-2	.	.	CAITGDGDLNTGELFF	TGTGCCATCACGGGGGACGGGGACTTGAACACCGGGGAGCTGTTTTTT
TRBV7-2	TRBJ2-3	.	.	CASSLSRNRDTQYF	TGTGCCAGCAGCTTAAGCAGGAACAGGGATACGCAGTATTTT
TRBV30	TRBJ1-2	.	TRBD1	CAWSGPGQGLSGYTF	TGTGCCTGGAGTGGCCCGGGACAGGGTCTGAGTGGCTACACCTTC
TRBV14	TRBJ2-7	.	.	CASSPDVGSSYEQYF	TGTGCCAGCAGTCCTGACGTGGGAAGCTCCTACGAGCAGTACTTC
TRBV18	TRBJ1-1	once	.	CASSPRPGDVGTEAFF	TGTGCCAGCTCACCGAGGCCGGGGGACGTGGGCACTGAAGCTTTCTTT
TRBV7-3	TRBJ2-7	.	.	CASSREGLGGYEQYF	TGTGCCAGCAGCCGAGAAGGACTAGGGGGCTACGAGCAGTACTTC
TRBV19	TRBJ1-3	.	.	CASGTGDSGNTIYF	TGTGCCAGTGGGACGGGAGACTCTGGAAACACCATATATTTT
TRBV7-9	TRBJ1-2	.	.	CASSLENGYTF	TGTGCCAGCAGCTTAGAGAATGGCTACACCTTC
TRBV28	TRBJ2-2	.	.	CASSLRVGEPGELFF	TGTGCCAGCAGTTTACGGGTGGGAGAACCCGGGGAGCTGTTTTTT
TRBV19	TRBJ2-7	few	.	CASSIVGKLDYEQYF	TGTGCCAGTAGTATAGTAGGGAAACTCGACTACGAGCAGTACTTC
TRBV30	TRBJ2-7	.	.	CAWSALYEQYF	TGTGCCTGGAGTGCCCTCTACGAGCAGTACTTC
TRBV29-1	TRBJ1-1	.	.	CSVEWDQNTEAFF	TGCAGCGTTGAATGGGATCAGAACACTGAAGCTTTCTTT
TRBV19	TRBJ1-5	.	TRBD1	CASSNTGVTSGNQPQHF	TGTGCCAGTAGTAATACAGGGGTAACTTCGGGCAATCAGCCCCAGCATTTT
TRBV19	TRBJ1-5	few	TRBD1	CASSSTGTGEVQPQHF	TGTGCCAGTAGTTCCACCGGGACAGGGGAAGTTCAGCCCCAGCATTTT
TRBV11-1	TRBJ2-1	few	TRBD2	CASSTRLAGGMYEQFF	TGTGCCAGCAGCACGAGACTAGCGGGGGGCATGTATGAGCAGTTCTTC
TRBV5-1	TRBJ2-5	.	TRBD2	CASSFRLAGGSQETQYF	TGCGCCAGCAGCTTTCGGCTAGCGGGAGGTAGTCAAGAGACCCAGTACTTC
TRBV19	TRBJ1-6	.	.	CASSSPQGRSLHF	TGTGCCAGTAGTTCACCACAGGGCAGGTCCCTCCACTTT
TRBV2	TRBJ2-7	.	.	CASSPGDGFSYEQYF	TGTGCCAGCAGTCCGGGGGACGGATTTTCCTACGAGCAGTACTTC
TRBV5-6	TRBJ1-6	.	TRBD1	CASRLRQGRNSPLHF	TGTGCCAGCAGGCTGAGACAGGGCAGGAATTCACCCCTCCACTTT
TRBV12-3/TRBV12-4	TRBJ2-5	.	TRBD2	CASSSGGETQYF	TGTGCCAGCAGTTCCGGGGGGGAGACCCAGTACTTC
TRBV27	TRBJ1-2	.	.	CASSLSFSGISNYGYTF	TGTGCCAGCAGTTTATCGTTCAGTGGGATATCTAACTATGGCTACACCTTC
TRBV18	TRBJ1-3	.	.	CASSPPGRVAGNTIYF	TGTGCCAGCTCACCACCAGGGAGGGTTGCTGGAAACACCATATATTTT
TRBV11-2	TRBJ2-7	.	.	CASSSRRGRSYEQYF	TGTGCCAGCAGCTCCAGGCGGGGCAGATCCTACGAGCAGTACTTC
TRBV7-9	TRBJ2-2	.	.	CASRASANTGELFF	TGTGCCAGCAGGGCCTCAGCGAACACCGGGGAGCTGTTTTTT
TRBV5-6	TRBJ2-1	.	.	CASSLGTTSKEQFF	TGTGCCAGCAGCTTGGGGACTACAAGCAAGGAGCAGTTCTTC
TRBV6-5	TRBJ2-3	.	TRBD2	CASSYSLAGGTDTQYF	TGTGCCAGCAGTTACTCCCTAGCGGGGGGCACAGATACGCAGTATTTT
TRBV4-1	TRBJ2-7	many	.	CASSQSSSAIGSSYEQYF	TGCGCCAGCAGCCAGTCCTCCTCGGCAATTGGCAGCTCCTACGAGCAGTACTTC
TRBV18	TRBJ2-5	.	TRBD1	CASSPTGSETQYF	TGTGCCAGCTCACCGACAGGGTCCGAGACCCAGTACTTC
TRBV5-6	TRBJ2-7	.	.	CASSSPNEQYF	TGTGCCAGCAGCTCCCCGAACGAGCAGTACTTC
TRBV5-1	TRBJ2-7	.	.	CASSLVGGPYEQYF	TGCGCCAGCAGCTTGGTAGGGGGGCCCTACGAGCAGTACTTC